The present T cell receptor beta chain was sequenced within a study of blood T cell repertoires in COVID-19. Sequencing was performed with immunoSEQ multiplex PCR; in TCRdb, only in-frame clones are kept and a portion is missing. The sample includes about 120,000 clones, 88% of them seen just once. From germline, CDR1 is MRHNA and CDR2 SNTAGT. The CDR3 consists of 12 residues. V lost 2 bases and J lost 4, with 5 bases in between. The sample comprised peripheral blood. The origin of this receptor is a man aged 45-60 years with acute or convalescent COVID-19. V is TRBV6-4 and J is TRBJ1-2, with D unclear. This CDR3 is CASSDPLYGYTF. CDR3 sequence (DNA): TGTGCCAGCAGTGACCCTCTCTATGGCTACACCTTC.